This entry lists 20 T cell receptor beta chains sequenced from one sample in a study of cytomegalovirus exposure and HLA in healthy donors. PCR was performed using 60 Vbeta and 13 Jbeta primers. TCRdb's copy holds only in-frame clones and misses some; the assay was immunoSEQ multiplex PCR. Its table lists under 150,000 clones. Sequenced material: PBMCs. The receptors shown here come from a woman aged 55-70 years in good health and CMV-seronegative.

V gene TRBV4-1 combines with J gene TRBJ1-5, with D possibly being TRBD1 (5 bases). CDR3 length: 18 residues. V was trimmed by 0 bases and J by 0 bases, leaving 15 bases between them. Germline CDR1 is MGHRA and CDR2 is YSYEKL. CDR3 amino acids: CASSQDATGLYSNQPQHF. The CDR3, as DNA: TGCGCCAGCAGCCAAGATGCCACAGGCCTCTATAGCAATCAGCCCCAGCATTTT.

The gene calls are TRBV28 and TRBJ1-2, with D perhaps TRBD1 (6 bases). Trimming took off 2 bases at V and 8 bases at J, with 18 bases between the two ends. The germline CDR1 and CDR2 sequences are MDHEN and SYDVKM. There are 15 residues in the CDR3. CDR3 protein: CASSLIDRGGNGYTF. In DNA, the CDR3 is TGTGCCAGCAGTTTAATTGACAGAGGGGGTAACGGCTACACCTTC.

The genes are TRBV7-9 and TRBJ2-1; 9 bases agree with TRBD2. J lost 10 bases, V lost 5 bases, and 15 bases had no gene match. In germline, CDR1 is SEHNR, CDR2 FQNEAQ (reference sequence). The CDR3 runs 16 residues. In DNA form, the CDR3 reads TGTGCCAGCAGCGAAAAGGTAGGACTAGCGATCGCCGAGCAGTTCTTC. This codes for CASSEKVGLAIAEQFF.

This rearrangement joins TRBV13 to TRBJ1-2; 8 bases match TRBD1. The CDR3 extends over 16 amino acids. The germline V gene encodes CDR1 PRHDT and CDR2 FYEKMQ (reference sequence). With 5 bases clipped from V and 7 bases from J, the junction kept 15 bases outside the gene matches. The CDR3: CASSLTARQGFRGYTF. The CDR3 DNA reads as TGTGCCAGCAGCCTAACTGCGAGACAGGGGTTTCGTGGCTACACCTTC.

The chain carries TRBV6-5 and TRBJ2-3, with 12 bases matching TRBD2. The V gene's germline CDR1 is MNHEY and CDR2 SVGAGI. J gave up 4 bases and V 4 bases, and 6 bases lay outside the gene matches. The CDR3 spans 16 residues. The CDR3 region is CASSSGLAGLSDTQYF. The CDR3 DNA reads TGTGCCAGCAGTTCCGGACTAGCGGGGTTGTCAGATACGCAGTATTTT.

The V and J genes are TRBV5-1 and TRBJ2-3; perhaps TRBD1 as D (6 bases). CDR3 length equals 13 residues. Per the germline V gene, CDR1 is SGHRS and CDR2 is YFSETQ. V was pared by 4 bases and J by 5 bases, with 11 bases between. The CDR3 DNA is TGCGCCAGCAGCACAACCAGGGGAGATACGCAGTATTTT. Its protein product is CASSTTRGDTQYF.

The rearrangement joins TRBV4-1 to TRBJ1-5, with TRBD1 as a possible D gene (6 bases). The CDR3 consists of 17 residues. From germline, CDR1 is MGHRA and CDR2 YSYEKL. V dropped 0 bases and J dropped 0 bases, with 12 bases sitting between them. The DNA of the CDR3 is TGCGCCAGCAGCCAAGACGGGGGGCTGTTTAGCAATCAGCCCCAGCATTTT. The encoded protein is CASSQDGGLFSNQPQHF.

The V call is TRBV5-1, the J call TRBJ2-7, with 8 bases aligning to TRBD1. CDR1 is SGHRS and CDR2 is YFSETQ in the germline V gene. V gave up 1 base and J gave up 3 bases; unmatched junction bases: 6. This CDR3 has 15 residues. CDR3 sequence (DNA): TGCGCCAGCAGCTTGAGGTCAGGGGGCGGCTACGAGCAGTACTTC. This gives the protein CASSLRSGGGYEQYF.

The gene calls are TRBV30 and TRBJ1-1; no firm D call. Trimming took 2 bases from V and 3 from J, leaving 10 bases between them. This CDR3 is built from 13 residues. Per germline, CDR1 GTSNPN and CDR2 SVGIG (reference sequence). CDR3: CAWSLGRYTEAFF. The CDR3 DNA is TGTGCCTGGAGTTTGGGGAGATACACTGAAGCTTTCTTT.

The rearrangement joins TRBV7-3 to TRBJ2-7; D is uncertain. The V and J ends lost 5 bases and 4 bases respectively, with 9 bases between them. Per germline, CDR1 SGHTA and CDR2 FQGTGA. CDR3 size: 12 residues. CDR3 amino acids: CASSPSYYEQYF. CDR3 in DNA: TGTGCCAGCAGCCCGTCCTATTACGAGCAGTACTTC.

This CDR3 reads CASSLGLLAGGNEQFF. In DNA, the CDR3 is TGCGCCAGCAGCTTGGGTTTACTAGCGGGAGGCAATGAGCAGTTCTTC. V and J are TRBV5-1 and TRBJ2-1, with 12 nucleotides matching TRBD2. Per the germline V gene, CDR1 is SGHRS and CDR2 is YFSETQ. The CDR3 runs 16 residues. With 0 bases clipped from V and 6 bases from J, the junction kept 4 bases outside the gene matches.

The chain combines TRBV5-1 with TRBJ2-1; 8 bases are a match to TRBD1. CDR3 length: 15 residues. After removal of 4 bases from V and 5 bases from J, the junction contained 8 bases not matched to a gene. Germline CDR1 SGHRS, CDR2 YFSETQ. The CDR3 DNA reads as TGCGCCAGCAGCCCTGGACAGGGAATGAACAATGAGCAGTTCTTC. Translating gives CASSPGQGMNNEQFF.

V usage is TRBV7-3 and J usage is TRBJ2-5; D might be TRBD1 (5 bases). V was clipped by 2 bases and J by 7 bases, with 5 bases between them. Germline CDR1 and CDR2: SGHTA and FQGTGA. This CDR3 is 11 amino acids long. The CDR3 coding sequence is TGTGCCAGCAGCTTACAGGGGACCCAGTACTTC. Amino acid sequence: CASSLQGTQYF.

The rearrangement links TRBV11-1 to TRBJ1-2; 7 bases agree with TRBD1. This CDR3 has 13 amino acids. V dropped 4 bases and J dropped 5; count of bases not matched to a gene: 4. The V gene's germline CDR1 is SGHAT and CDR2 FQDESV (reference sequence). CDR3 DNA: TGTGCCAGCAGCTCCCGGGACAGATATGGCTACACCTTC. Its protein is CASSSRDRYGYTF.

The chain joins TRBV18 to TRBJ1-3, with D possibly being TRBD1 (6 bases). Trimming removed 5 bases from V and 3 bases from J, with 14 bases in between. The CDR3 runs 15 residues. The germline V gene encodes CDR1 KGHSH and CDR2 LQKENI. The CDR3 region has the DNA TGTGCCAGCTCAAATACAGGGTTCTTTGGAAACACCATATATTTT. It specifies CASSNTGFFGNTIYF.

The gene calls are TRBV19 and TRBJ2-2, with TRBD2 as a possible D gene (5 bases). V was trimmed by 7 bases and J by 4 bases, leaving 7 bases between them. The CDR3 extends over 12 amino acids. The V gene's germline CDR1 is LNHDA and CDR2 SQIVND (reference sequence). CDR3 sequence reads: CASTGVTGELFF. CDR3 coding DNA: TGTGCCAGTACCGGGGTCACCGGGGAGCTGTTTTTT. Full variable domain (rest looked up from reference TRBV19 and TRBJ2-2): DGGITQSPKYLFRKEGQNVTLSCEQNLNHDAMYWYRQDPGQGLRLIYYSQIVNDFQKGDIAEGYSVSREKKESFPLTVTSAQKNPTAFYLCASTGVTGELFFGEGSRLTVL.

Here the CDR3 reads CASSLSGPGDHQPQHF. The CDR3 DNA sequence: TGTGCCAGCAGCTTATCGGGACCAGGGGACCATCAGCCCCAGCATTTT. The chain links TRBV7-8 to TRBJ1-5, with D possibly matching TRBD1 (6 bases). The CDR3 sequence is 16 residues long. V was trimmed by 2 bases and J by 5 bases, leaving 16 bases between them. CDR1 SGHVS and CDR2 FQNEAQ come from the germline V gene.

V gene TRBV12-5 combines with J gene TRBJ2-3; weak D call: TRBD2 (7 bases). CDR1 is LGHNT, CDR2 FRNRAP, per germline. V was shortened by 0 bases and J by 1 base, with 14 bases between the two germline ends. The CDR3 has 17 amino acids. The CDR3, as DNA: TGTGCTAGTGGTTTGGTAGGGGGGGGTCCCGGCACAGATACGCAGTATTTT. This sequence encodes CASGLVGGGPGTDTQYF.

This rearrangement joins TRBV5-1 to TRBJ2-7, with 12 bases lining up with TRBD2. From germline, CDR1 is SGHRS and CDR2 YFSETQ. With 3 bases clipped from V and 5 bases from J, the junction kept 6 bases outside the gene matches. The CDR3 sequence is 15 residues long. CDR3 DNA: TGCGCCAGCAGCTCTCGGACTAGCGGGGTGGACGAGCAGTACTTC. Its protein product is CASSSRTSGVDEQYF.

The J gene is TRBJ2-2, the V gene TRBV6-5; 8 positions match TRBD2. V shed 2 bases, J shed 5 bases, and the junction held 4 bases outside the gene matches. This CDR3 is built from 15 residues. CDR1 MNHEY and CDR2 SVGAGI come from the germline V gene. CDR3 in amino acids: CASSYKPSGTGELFF. The CDR3 DNA reads as TGTGCCAGCAGTTACAAGCCTAGCGGGACCGGGGAGCTGTTTTTT.